The entry below gives a single T cell receptor beta chain sequence along with its context. This specimen belongs to a study of chemoradiotherapy in HPV16-positive cancers. This CDR3 contains 14 residues. Trimming cost V 0 bases and J 4 bases, with 9 bases left between them. Per the germline V gene, CDR1 is KGHSH and CDR2 is LQKENI. TCRdb keeps only in-frame clones here, not all; method: immunoSEQ multiplex PCR. The table has about 4,400 clones, roughly 83% seen once. This sequence originates from a human donor with HPV-associated anogenital cancer. The genes are TRBV18 and TRBJ2-5; D is ambiguous. The material sequenced was tumor tissue, taken from a patient who underwent chemoradiotherapy. The CDR3 DNA is TGTGCCAGCTCACCACCGTTCTTTTTAGAGACCCAGTACTTC. It specifies CASSPPFFLETQYF.